The clone carrying this T cell receptor (beta chain) was found many times. The antigen remains undetermined. CDR1 SQVTM and CDR2 ANQGSEA come from the germline V gene. This CDR3 contains 13 residues. The V end was cut by 3 bases, the J end by 0 bases, with 9 bases between. This sample is drawn from a study of CD8 T cells in ankylosing spondylitis. Study outcomes and limitations: Significant enrichment of disease-linked clones was reported in matched ankylosing spondylitis synovial fluid. The authors found the disease-linked clones to be CD8+ and relatively rare in peripheral blood. About 8 highly homologous variants formed a TCR beta motif that appeared characteristic of ankylosing spondylitis blood.

TCRdb re-derived calls from the 5' RACE reads in MiXCR, one entry per CDR3 protein. This table holds 240,000 or so distinct CDR3 sequences, about 10% found once. The genes are TRBV29-1 and TRBJ2-7; D assignment may be TRBD1 or TRBD2 (5 bases each). The sample comprised blood, either unsorted or a sorted T cell fraction (not recorded which). The TCR originated in a male donor with ankylosing spondylitis or in good health (not recorded which). Written as DNA, the CDR3 is TGCAGCGTTGACCGGGACGGCTCCTACGAGCAGTACTTC. It yields the protein CSVDRDGSYEQYF.